Listed below are T cell receptor beta chains from one sample, sequenced in a study of somatic mutations in cytotoxic T cells in rheumatoid arthritis. Produced via immunoSEQ multiplex PCR; TCRdb's table is partial and in-frame only. This sample has just over 30,000 clones, with 75% to 85% found just once. Sample: CD8+ T cells sorted from blood. The receptors shown here come from an adult with rheumatoid arthritis. CDR3s include the opening cysteine and the closing phenylalanine or tryptophan. The D gene is left open where the match is weak. Clone size is not always given. Where it is, it says once, few, many or a class for expanded clones.

d_gene	abundance	v_gene	j_gene	CDR3nt	CDR3aa
-	-	TRBV4-1	TRBJ2-7	TGCGCCAGCAGCCAAGCTGGGGACCCAGACTACGAGCAGTACTTC	CASSQAGDPDYEQYF
-	-	TRBV9	TRBJ1-1	TGTGCCAGCAGCGTAGCTGGGGGCATGAACACTGAAGCTTTCTTT	CASSVAGGMNTEAFF
-	few	TRBV25-1	TRBJ1-1	TGTGCCAGCGAGGAGACCTCTAACACTGAAGCTTTCTTT	CASEETSNTEAFF
TRBD2	-	TRBV2	TRBJ2-7	TGTGCCAGCAGCCTGGGACTAGCGGGAGGGCCTTACGAGCAGTACTTC	CASSLGLAGGPYEQYF
TRBD1	-	TRBV6-5	TRBJ2-1	TGTGCCAGCAGTTACGGACAGGGTTCCTACAATGAGCAGTTCTTC	CASSYGQGSYNEQFF
-	few	TRBV9	TRBJ2-1	TGTGCCAGCAACGGGCAGAGCTCCTACAATGAGCAGTTCTTC	CASNGQSSYNEQFF
TRBD1	-	TRBV4-3	TRBJ2-3	TGCGCCAGCAGCCCAGACAGGGGGAGCACAGATACGCAGTATTTT	CASSPDRGSTDTQYF
-	-	TRBV27	TRBJ2-1	TGTGCCAGCATCCGGGACGGACACAATGAGCAGTTCTTC	CASIRDGHNEQFF
-	-	TRBV29-1	TRBJ2-7	TGCAGCGCCAACGGTCGGGATTCCTACGAGCAGTACTTC	CSANGRDSYEQYF
-	-	TRBV6-5	TRBJ1-1	TGTGCCAGCAGTTATGGGGGGAACACTGAAGCTTTCTTT	CASSYGGNTEAFF
-	once	TRBV6-6	TRBJ2-3	TGTGCCAGCTGGTGGGGGCGCACAGATACGCAGTATTTT	CASWWGRTDTQYF
TRBD2	-	TRBV19	TRBJ2-7	TGTGCCAGTAGTATACAGCGGGGCTACGAGCAGTACTTC	CASSIQRGYEQYF
TRBD1	-	TRBV5-1	TRBJ1-2	TGCGCCAGCATCTATCTCCCGGGACAGGGAATCCATGGCTACACCTTC	CASIYLPGQGIHGYTF
-	-	TRBV2	TRBJ1-1	TGTGCCAATCTCCGGGGGACTGAAGCTTTCTTT	CANLRGTEAFF
-	-	TRBV6-1	TRBJ2-1	TGTGCCAGCAGCGACGACAATGAGCAGTTCTTC	CASSDDNEQFF
TRBD1	-	TRBV7-9	TRBJ2-5	TGTGCCAGCAGCTTATTTGAGACAGGGGTTAAAGAGACCCAGTACTTC	CASSLFETGVKETQYF
-	-	TRBV27	TRBJ2-1	TGTGCCAGCAGTTTCAGCACCAGCTCCTACAATGAGCAGTTCTTC	CASSFSTSSYNEQFF
TRBD2	once	TRBV27	TRBJ2-7	TGTGCCAGCAGTTTAAGGGGCGGGAGTGTATACGAGCAGTACTTC	CASSLRGGSVYEQYF
-	-	TRBV28	TRBJ1-3	TGTGCCAGCAGTTTTAGAAACTCTGGAAACACCATATATTTT	CASSFRNSGNTIYF
-	-	TRBV7-9	TRBJ2-1	TGTGCCAGCAGCTTAGCCGGAGGTCCCTTCTCCTACAATGAGCAGTTCTTC	CASSLAGGPFSYNEQFF
TRBD1	-	TRBV30	TRBJ2-1	TGTGCCTGGAGTTACGGACAGGCTCCCTACAATGAGCAGTTCTTC	CAWSYGQAPYNEQFF
TRBD1	-	TRBV6-6	TRBJ2-1	TGTGCCAGCAGTTCCTTACAGGGGGCCTCCTACAATGAGCAGTTCTTC	CASSSLQGASYNEQFF
-	-	TRBV7-3	TRBJ2-4	TGTGCCAGCAGCTCGAGCGCGGAGGGCCAATCCAAAAACATTCAGTACTTC	CASSSSAEGQSKNIQYF
TRBD1	-	TRBV2	TRBJ1-4	TGTGCCAGCAGGAGGGGACAGGGGGCGCTTAAAGAAAAACTGTTTTTT	CASRRGQGALKEKLFF
TRBD1	few	TRBV7-9	TRBJ2-7	TGTGCCAGCAGCTTAGCACAGGGGTACGAGCAGTACTTC	CASSLAQGYEQYF
-	-	TRBV6-1	TRBJ1-1	TGTGCCAGCAGTGACCTTACAGGGATGAACACTGAAGCTTTCTTT	CASSDLTGMNTEAFF
-	-	TRBV6-4	TRBJ1-5	TGTGCCAGCAGCCGGGACCCGGACAATCAGCCCCAGCATTTT	CASSRDPDNQPQHF
-	-	TRBV6-1	TRBJ1-1	TGTGCCAGCAGTGTCGGACCTGCCACTGAAGCTTTCTTT	CASSVGPATEAFF
-	-	TRBV4-1	TRBJ2-1	TGCGCCAGCAGCCCAGGGAATTCCTACAATGAGCAGTTCTTC	CASSPGNSYNEQFF
TRBD1	few	TRBV12-5	TRBJ1-4	TGTGCTAGTGGTTTGGGGCGACAGGGGCGAAATGAAAAACTGTTTTTT	CASGLGRQGRNEKLFF
TRBD1	-	TRBV5-5	TRBJ2-5	TGTGCCAGCAGTTTTGACAGGGGGTGGGTGCCGCAAGAGACCCAGTACTTC	CASSFDRGWVPQETQYF
TRBD2	-	TRBV29-1	TRBJ2-5	TGCAGCGTTCTAGCGGGAGGGTTGAGGGAGACCCAGTACTTC	CSVLAGGLRETQYF
-	few	TRBV7-9	TRBJ2-5	TGTGCCAGCAGCCCTCAGCTGGCACGGGAGACCCAGTACTTC	CASSPQLARETQYF
-	-	TRBV19	TRBJ2-2	TGTGCCAGTAGGCCTAAGGACAGACTCACCGGGGAGCTGTTTTTT	CASRPKDRLTGELFF
-	-	TRBV6-5	TRBJ1-5	TGTGCCAGCAGTTATCGGGGTAGCAATCAGCCCCAGCATTTT	CASSYRGSNQPQHF
-	few	TRBV5-4	TRBJ2-7	TGTGCCAGCAGCGGGCAGGGCTACGAGCAGTACTTC	CASSGQGYEQYF
-	-	TRBV5-1	TRBJ2-1	TGCGCCAGCAGCTTGGCGAGGAACAAAAACAATGAGCAGTTCTTC	CASSLARNKNNEQFF
-	few	TRBV30	TRBJ1-1	TGTGCCTGGAGTCTGGGGGCTCCTGAAGCTTTCTTT	CAWSLGAPEAFF
-	-	TRBV5-5	TRBJ2-7	TGTGCCAGCAGCTTAAGAGAGCAGTACTTC	CASSLREQYF
TRBD1	-	TRBV18	TRBJ2-7	TGTGCCAGCTCACCACTGGGTAACCGAGCAGGGGGCGCCGAGCAGTACTTC	CASSPLGNRAGGAEQYF
-	-	TRBV4-3	TRBJ2-3	TGCGCCAGCAGCCAAGGGGGGCGGTATTTTGATACGCAGTATTTT	CASSQGGRYFDTQYF
-	-	TRBV5-4	TRBJ2-1	TGTGCCAGCAGCTCCGTCACCAATGAGCAGTTCTTC	CASSSVTNEQFF
-	-	TRBV25-1	TRBJ2-5	TGTGCCAGCAGTGAGATATTCGAGACCCAGTACTTC	CASSEIFETQYF
-	-	TRBV6-4	TRBJ1-5	TGTGCCAGCAGTGAAGCGACGGGCTCCAATCAGCCCCAGCATTTT	CASSEATGSNQPQHF
TRBD1	-	TRBV5-8	TRBJ2-7	TGTGCCAGCAGCGCTCGGGACAGTTCCTACGAGCAGTACTTC	CASSARDSSYEQYF
-	-	TRBV6-6	TRBJ2-7	TGTGCCAGCACCCCGACTCCGGACAGCTCCTACGAGCAGTACTTC	CASTPTPDSSYEQYF
-	-	TRBV9	TRBJ1-5	TGTGCCAGCAGCGTAGGCGGTAGCAATCAGCCCCAGCATTTT	CASSVGGSNQPQHF
-	-	TRBV7-2	TRBJ2-7	TGTGCCAGCAGGGAGCTGCAGGGGCGAGATCGGGGCGAGCAGTACTTC	CASRELQGRDRGEQYF
TRBD2	-	TRBV4-2	TRBJ2-2	TGTGCCAGCAGCCAAGAGGGGGGTAGCGGGAGGACCGGGGAGCTGTTTTTT	CASSQEGGSGRTGELFF
TRBD2	-	TRBV5-4	TRBJ2-6	TGTGCCAGCAGCTCGGGACTAGCGGGAGGGGTTAGCTCTGGGGCCAACGTCCTGACTTTC	CASSSGLAGGVSSGANVLTF
-	-	TRBV2	TRBJ2-5	TGTGCCAGCAGTGAAGCCCCGGGGGGCGTAGAGACCCAGTACTTC	CASSEAPGGVETQYF
-	-	TRBV5-6	TRBJ2-5	TGTGCCAGCAGCTTCGGGAGCGAGACCCAGTACTTC	CASSFGSETQYF
TRBD1	-	TRBV19	TRBJ1-2	TGTGCCAGTAGAACCGGGACAGGGGCATTCGGCTACACCTTC	CASRTGTGAFGYTF
-	-	TRBV5-1	TRBJ2-7	TGCGCCAGCAGCCCAGGGGTCTCTTACGAGCAGTACTTC	CASSPGVSYEQYF
TRBD1	-	TRBV19	TRBJ2-1	TGTGCCAGTAGTGTCTCGGCAGGGGGCTCCTACAATGAGCAGTTCTTC	CASSVSAGGSYNEQFF